A selection of T cell receptor beta chains follows, all from one sample in a study of T cell responses to AZD1222 COVID-19 vaccine. The assay was immunoSEQ multiplex PCR, and TCRdb's table has in-frame clones only and misses some. This table has 150,000 or so clones, over 90% appearing once. The input for sequencing was peripheral blood, taken on day 0 of AZD1222 vaccination. Receptor source: an adult in good health. Each CDR3 is given with its conserved first and last residue. A D gene is named only where the DNA matches it firmly. Size is omitted from some rows. Given values are once, few, many or a class for expanded clones.

TRBV6-4,-,TRBJ1-2,-,CASSGDTPHLNYGYTF,TGTGCCAGCAGTGGGGACACCCCGCACCTTAACTATGGCTACACCTTC
TRBV5-1,once,TRBJ1-1,-,CASSQGGRGTEAFF,TGCGCCAGCAGCCAGGGAGGGAGGGGTACTGAAGCTTTCTTT
TRBV19,-,TRBJ2-5,TRBD2,CASTSGSYETQYF,TGTGCCAGTACTAGCGGGAGCTACGAGACCCAGTACTTC
TRBV6-6,-,TRBJ1-5,-,CASSYSGRDQPQHF,TGTGCCAGCAGTTACTCGGGCCGGGACCAGCCCCAGCATTTT
TRBV30,-,TRBJ1-1,-,CAWSRAEMNTEAFF,TGTGCCTGGAGTCGGGCAGAGATGAACACTGAAGCTTTCTTT
TRBV19,-,TRBJ1-2,-,CASTEAANYGYTF,TGTGCCAGTACGGAGGCGGCTAACTATGGCTACACCTTC
TRBV29-1,-,TRBJ1-3,-,CSVEEFGGNTIYF,TGCAGCGTTGAGGAGTTTGGGGGAAACACCATATATTTT
TRBV5-1,-,TRBJ1-5,-,CASSLAGVGPQHF,TGCGCCAGCAGCTTGGCCGGGGTCGGTCCCCAGCATTTT
TRBV28,-,TRBJ1-5,-,CASSPRGRSNQPQHF,TGTGCCAGCAGTCCCAGGGGTCGGAGCAATCAGCCCCAGCATTTT
TRBV5-1,-,TRBJ2-1,-,CASSRDGPLPPVF,TGCGCCAGCAGCCGGGACGGGCCCCTCCCTCCTGTCTTC
TRBV29-1,-,TRBJ1-4,TRBD1,CSVATGGREKLFF,TGCAGCGTTGCCACAGGGGGCAGAGAAAAACTGTTTTTT
TRBV6-5,-,TRBJ2-3,-,CASSFSTEITDTQYF,TGTGCCAGCAGTTTTTCGACAGAGATCACAGATACGCAGTATTTT
TRBV11-2,-,TRBJ2-5,-,CASSLFPDSLQETQYF,TGTGCCAGCAGCTTATTTCCGGATTCCTTACAAGAGACCCAGTACTTC
TRBV5-1,-,TRBJ1-5,-,CASSLEGGSNQPQHF,TGCGCCAGCAGCTTGGAAGGGGGATCGAATCAGCCCCAGCATTTT
TRBV12-5,once,TRBJ2-1,-,CASGPPRQQYNEQFF,TGTGCTAGTGGCCCCCCCCGGCAGCAGTACAATGAGCAGTTCTTC
TRBV18,-,TRBJ2-7,-,CASSPPQGWFYEQYF,TGTGCCAGCTCACCACCGCAGGGCTGGTTTTACGAGCAGTACTTC
TRBV12-3/TRBV12-4,-,TRBJ1-2,-,CASSLMDVYGYTF,TGTGCCAGCAGTTTGATGGACGTCTATGGCTACACCTTC
TRBV5-5,-,TRBJ2-2,-,CASRILASPGELFF,TGTGCCAGCAGAATCCTAGCCTCCCCCGGGGAGCTGTTTTTT
TRBV3-1/TRBV3-2,few,TRBJ2-1,-,CASSQGERAVEQFF,TGTGCCAGCAGCCAAGGGGAAAGAGCCGTTGAGCAGTTCTTC
TRBV25-1,-,TRBJ1-2,-,CASSENPTGLDGYTF,TGTGCCAGCAGTGAAAACCCAACAGGGTTGGATGGCTACACCTTC
TRBV30,-,TRBJ2-1,-,CAWRLGGNEQFF,TGTGCCTGGAGACTCGGAGGTAATGAGCAGTTCTTC